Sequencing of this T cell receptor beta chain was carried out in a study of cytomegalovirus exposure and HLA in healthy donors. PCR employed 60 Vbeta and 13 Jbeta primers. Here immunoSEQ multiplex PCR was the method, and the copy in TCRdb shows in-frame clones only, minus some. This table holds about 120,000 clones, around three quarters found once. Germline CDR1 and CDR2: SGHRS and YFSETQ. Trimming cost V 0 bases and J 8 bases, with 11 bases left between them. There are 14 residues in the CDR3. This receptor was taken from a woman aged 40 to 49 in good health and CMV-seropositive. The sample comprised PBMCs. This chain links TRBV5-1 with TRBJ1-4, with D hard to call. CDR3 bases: TGCGCCAGCAGCTTGGGACCCGACGGGGAAAAACTGTTTTTT. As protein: CASSLGPDGEKLFF. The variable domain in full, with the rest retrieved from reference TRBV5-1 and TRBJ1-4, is KAGVTQTPRYLIKTRGQQVTLSCSPISGHRSVSWYQQTPGQGLQFLFEYFSETQRNKGNFPGRFSGRQFSNSRSEMNVSTLELGDSALYLCASSLGPDGEKLFFGSGTQLSVL.